These T cell receptor beta chains were read from a single sample in a study of CXCR3-negative and CXCR3-positive naive CD8 T cells. TCRdb re-called the 5' RACE reads; every CDR3 protein appears as one record, without DNA. The table lists about 98,000 distinct CDR3 sequences. The sequenced material came from naive CXCR3+ CD8+ T cells from blood. All receptors derive from a human donor in good health. Some clones in this sample may be carry-over from other donors' samples. CDR3s include the opening cysteine and the closing phenylalanine or tryptophan.

J gene | V gene | CDR3 length | CDR3 protein
TRBJ2-7 | TRBV5-5 | 15 | CASSLAGGSSYEQYF
TRBJ2-2 | TRBV29-1 | 14 | CSVDDRDVVGELFF
TRBJ1-2 | TRBV7-9 | 15 | CASSLAQGPRYGYTF
TRBJ2-3 | TRBV27 | 16 | CASSLLPGPSTDTQYF
TRBJ1-1 | TRBV6-5 | 14 | CASSVGTGGTEAFF
TRBJ2-2 | TRBV14 | 15 | CASSPKLPNTGELFF
TRBJ2-7 | TRBV7-3 | 14 | CASSPTGSPYEQYF
TRBJ2-2 | TRBV13 | 15 | CASQNRDWNTGELFF
TRBJ2-3 | TRBV5-1 | 15 | CASSLGLAGTDTQYF
TRBJ1-1 | TRBV6-5 | 16 | CASSLFPGQGGTEAFF
TRBJ2-7 | TRBV5-1 | 12 | CASGESSYEQYF
TRBJ2-3 | TRBV20-1 | 11 | CSADQGDTQYF
TRBJ1-1 | TRBV6-2/TRBV6-3 | 13 | CASSTGHSTEAFF
TRBJ2-7 | TRBV12-1 | 14 | CASSFVPGPYEQYF
TRBJ2-5 | TRBV28 | 17 | CASSLNWASGGMETQYF